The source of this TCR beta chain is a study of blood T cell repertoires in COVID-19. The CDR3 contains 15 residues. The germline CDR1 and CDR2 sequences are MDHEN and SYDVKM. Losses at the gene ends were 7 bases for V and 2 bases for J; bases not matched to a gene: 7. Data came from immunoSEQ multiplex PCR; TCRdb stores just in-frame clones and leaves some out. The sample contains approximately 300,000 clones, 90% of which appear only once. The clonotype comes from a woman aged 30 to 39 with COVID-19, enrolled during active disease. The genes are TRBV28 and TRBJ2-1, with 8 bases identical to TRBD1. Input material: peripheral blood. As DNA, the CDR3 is TGTGCCAGCACCGCCCCGACAGGGGCCTACAATGAGCAGTTCTTC. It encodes CASTAPTGAYNEQFF.